This entry lists 7 T cell receptor beta chains sequenced from one sample in a study of blood T cells in healthy people across ages. Using a J-beta primer mix together with a sample-barcoded 5' primer, a second PCR was run for about 6 to 11 cycles. TCRdb passed the 5' RACE reads through MiXCR, listing each CDR3 protein once. The sample lists 1,300,000 or so distinct CDR3 sequences, approximately 63% occurring once. The specimen sequenced was blood. These receptors were collected from a man aged 18 to 29 in good health.

This chain connects TRBV4-2 to TRBJ1-5, with 7 bases identical to TRBD1. CDR1 LGHNA and CDR2 YNFKEQ come from the germline V gene. The CDR3 runs 18 residues. The V segment lost 2 bases and the J segment 6 bases; nucleotides outside the gene matches: 16. CDR3 sequence: CASSQILLRDSMIQPQHF. CDR3 bases: TGTGCCAGCAGCCAAATTTTGCTACGGGACAGTATGATTCAGCCCCAGCATTTT.

The V and J genes are TRBV10-1 and TRBJ2-7; no clear D gene. V gave up 2 bases and J gave up 5 bases, with 13 bases separating them. CDR3 length equals 14 residues. CDR1 and CDR2 from the germline V gene are WNHNN and SYGVQD (reference sequence). CDR3 bases: TGCGCCAGCAGTGAGGCCGGCCAGGCCCACGAGCAGTACTTC. Translated: CASSEAGQAHEQYF.

The V gene is TRBV20-1, the J gene TRBJ1-2, with 7 positions matching TRBD1. Trimming cost V 3 bases and J 5 bases; bases outside gene matches: 6. This CDR3 is built from 13 residues. From germline, CDR1 is DFQATT and CDR2 SNEGSKA (reference sequence). In DNA form, the CDR3 reads TGCAGTGCTAGGGACGCCAGGGGGTATGGCTACACCTTC. Protein sequence: CSARDARGYGYTF.

The CDR3 is CASSLSAGRAYEQYF. The CDR3 DNA follows: TGTGCCAGCAGTTTATCGGCGGGAAGGGCCTACGAGCAGTACTTC. V is TRBV28 and J is TRBJ2-5; weak D call: TRBD2 (6 bases). The tail of the sequence fits TRBJ2-7 better, so the J call may be wrong. CDR3 size: 15 residues. Germline CDR1 reads MDHEN; CDR2 reads SYDVKM.

The chain employs TRBV6-6 and TRBJ1-1; D is uncertain. V lost 7 bases and J lost 2, with 14 bases in between. CDR3 size: 14 residues. Germline CDR1 is MNHNY and CDR2 is SVGAGI (reference sequence). CDR3 bases: TGTGCCAGCACAGTCCTACTTGCAAACACTGAAGCTTTCTTT. Its protein product is CASTVLLANTEAFF.

The V gene is TRBV29-1, the J gene TRBJ2-5; TRBD1 matches at 9 bases. The CDR3 contains 15 residues. V lost 3 bases to trimming and J lost 1 base; unmatched junction nucleotides: 6. In germline, CDR1 is SQVTM, CDR2 ANQGSEA. The CDR3, as DNA: TGCAGCGTTGACCAAGGACAGGGGTCCCAAGAGACCCAGTACTTC. Amino acids: CSVDQGQGSQETQYF.

The CDR3 is CASSLTLTGDIRETQYF. DNA of the CDR3: TGCGCCAGCAGCCTTACCCTAACAGGGGATATTCGAGAGACCCAGTACTTC. The chain joins TRBV4-3 to TRBJ2-5, with 7 bases that match TRBD1. This CDR3 is built from 17 residues. Germline CDR1 LGHNA, CDR2 YSLEER. J lost 4 bases, V lost 4 bases, and 15 bases had no gene match.